One T cell receptor (beta chain) is described in this entry. Its antigen is not known. Other DNA sequences in this sample translate to the same CDR3. HIV-negative, healthy adults without recent acute infections or vaccinations were the donors. This record comes from a study of shared clonotypes between healthy human individuals. Across the whole study: A couple of women and a few men aged 18 to 49 served as donors.

Study findings and constraints: Non-shared clonotypes showed lower generation probabilities than clonotypes common to all four donors.

The assay used deep level. Assay used: immunoSEQ multiplex PCR; TCRdb lists only in-frame clones, some missing. The sample yields about 2.3 million clones, approximately 95% seen once. CDR1 KGHSH and CDR2 LQKENI come from the germline V gene. V was shortened by 3 bases and J by 5 bases, with 13 bases between the two germline ends. The CDR3 sequence is 14 residues long. The sequencing sample was made of naive CD4+ T cells from PBMCs. As for subset: CD45RA+ positively selected. This TCR derives from a man aged 18 to 29 in good health. Some clones in this sample may be carry-over from other donors' samples. V and J are TRBV18 and TRBJ2-5; unclear D gene. CDR3 region: CASSPTSGGETQYF. The DNA of the CDR3 is TGTGCCAGCTCACCGACATCGGGTGGCGAGACCCAGTACTTC.